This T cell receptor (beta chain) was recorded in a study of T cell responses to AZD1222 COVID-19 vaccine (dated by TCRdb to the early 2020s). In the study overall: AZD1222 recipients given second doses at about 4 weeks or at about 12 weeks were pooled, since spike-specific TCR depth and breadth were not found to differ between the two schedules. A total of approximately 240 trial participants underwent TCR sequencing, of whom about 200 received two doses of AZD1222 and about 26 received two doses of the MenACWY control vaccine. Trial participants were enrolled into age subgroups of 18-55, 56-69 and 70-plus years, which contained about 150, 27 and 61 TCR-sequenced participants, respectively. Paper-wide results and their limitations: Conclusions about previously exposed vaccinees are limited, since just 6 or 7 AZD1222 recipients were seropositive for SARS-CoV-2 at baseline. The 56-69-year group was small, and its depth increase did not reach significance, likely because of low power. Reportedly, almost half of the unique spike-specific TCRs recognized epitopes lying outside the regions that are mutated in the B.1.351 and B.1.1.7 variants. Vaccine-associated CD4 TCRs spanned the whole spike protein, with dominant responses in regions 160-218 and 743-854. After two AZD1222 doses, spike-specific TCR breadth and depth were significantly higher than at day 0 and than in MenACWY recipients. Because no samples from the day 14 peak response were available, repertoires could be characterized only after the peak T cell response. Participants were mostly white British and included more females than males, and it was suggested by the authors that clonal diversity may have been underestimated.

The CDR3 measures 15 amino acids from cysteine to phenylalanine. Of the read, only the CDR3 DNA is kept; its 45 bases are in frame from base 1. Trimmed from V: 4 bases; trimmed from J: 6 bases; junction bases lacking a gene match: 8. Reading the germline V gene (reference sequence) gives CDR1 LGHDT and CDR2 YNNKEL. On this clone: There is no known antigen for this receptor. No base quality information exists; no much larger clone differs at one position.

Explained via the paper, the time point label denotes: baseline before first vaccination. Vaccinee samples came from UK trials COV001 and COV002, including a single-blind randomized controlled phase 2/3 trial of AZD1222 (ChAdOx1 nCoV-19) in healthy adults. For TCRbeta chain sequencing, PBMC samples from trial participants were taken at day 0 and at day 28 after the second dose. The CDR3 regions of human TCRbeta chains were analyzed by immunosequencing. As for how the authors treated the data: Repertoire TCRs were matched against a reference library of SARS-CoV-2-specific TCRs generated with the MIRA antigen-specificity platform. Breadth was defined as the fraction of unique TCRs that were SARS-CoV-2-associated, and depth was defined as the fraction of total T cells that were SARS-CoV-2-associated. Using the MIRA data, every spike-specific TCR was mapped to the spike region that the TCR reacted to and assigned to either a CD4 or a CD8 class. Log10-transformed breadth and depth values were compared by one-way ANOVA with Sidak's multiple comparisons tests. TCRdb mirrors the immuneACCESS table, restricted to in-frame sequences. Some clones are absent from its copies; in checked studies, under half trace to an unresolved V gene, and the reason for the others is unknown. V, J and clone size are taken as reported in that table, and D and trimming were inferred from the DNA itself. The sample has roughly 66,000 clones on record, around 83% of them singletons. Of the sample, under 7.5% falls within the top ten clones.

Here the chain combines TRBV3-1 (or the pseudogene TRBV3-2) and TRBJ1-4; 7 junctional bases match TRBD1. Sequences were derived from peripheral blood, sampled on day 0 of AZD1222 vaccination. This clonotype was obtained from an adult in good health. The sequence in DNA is TGTGCCAGCAGCCCCAGGGGGGGAGGTGATGAAAAACTGTTTTTT. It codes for CASSPRGGGDEKLFF.